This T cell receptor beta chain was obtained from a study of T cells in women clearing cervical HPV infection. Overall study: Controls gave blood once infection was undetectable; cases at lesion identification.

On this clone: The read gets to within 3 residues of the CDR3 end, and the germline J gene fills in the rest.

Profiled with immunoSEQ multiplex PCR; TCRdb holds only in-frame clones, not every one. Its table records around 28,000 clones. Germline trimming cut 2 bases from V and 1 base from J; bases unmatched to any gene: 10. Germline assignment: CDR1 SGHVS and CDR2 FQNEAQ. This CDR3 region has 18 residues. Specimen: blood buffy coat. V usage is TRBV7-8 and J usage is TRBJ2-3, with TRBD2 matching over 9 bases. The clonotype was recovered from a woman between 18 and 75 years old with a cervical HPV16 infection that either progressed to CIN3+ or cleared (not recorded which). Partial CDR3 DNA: TGTGCCAGCAGCTTATCCAGCGGGGGGCCCCCACGCACAGATACG. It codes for CASSLSSGGPPRTDT. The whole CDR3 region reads CASSLSSGGPPRTDTQYF.